These T cell receptor beta chains were read from a single sample in a study of blood T cell repertoires in COVID-19. Profiled with immunoSEQ multiplex PCR; TCRdb holds only in-frame clones, not every one. The sample holds approximately 75,000 clones, 80% to 90% seen once. The sequenced sample was peripheral blood. The receptors stem from a man older than 75 with COVID-19, enrolled during active disease. The CDR3 runs from the conserved cysteine through the conserved F or W. A D gene is named only where the DNA matches it firmly. Rows may omit the clone size; those that give it use once, few, many or a size class.

size	V	J	D	CDR3	DNA
NA	TRBV5-1	TRBJ1-3	NA	CASSLGQTYSGNTIYF	TGCGCCAGCAGCTTGGGACAGACATACTCTGGAAACACCATATATTTT
NA	TRBV27	TRBJ1-4	NA	CASSSRGTTNEKLFF	TGTGCCAGCAGTTCGCGCGGGACAACTAATGAAAAACTGTTTTTT
once	TRBV3-1/TRBV3-2	TRBJ1-1	NA	CASSQGPQRGKAFF	TGTGCCAGCAGCCAAGGCCCTCAGAGGGGGAAAGCTTTCTTT
NA	TRBV7-8	TRBJ2-3	TRBD2	CASRRGASGGDTQYF	TGTGCCAGCAGGAGAGGGGCTAGCGGGGGCGATACGCAGTATTTT
once	TRBV10-3	TRBJ1-1	NA	CATTHQTGLMNTEAFF	TGTGCCACTACCCATCAGACAGGCCTAATGAACACTGAAGCTTTCTTT
NA	TRBV11-2	TRBJ2-5	TRBD1	CASSPDRAQTQYF	TGTGCCAGCAGCCCCGACAGGGCCCAGACCCAGTACTTC
NA	TRBV3-1/TRBV3-2	TRBJ1-2	TRBD1	CASSQAPGQGAYGYTF	TGTGCCAGCAGCCAAGCACCGGGACAGGGGGCCTATGGCTACACCTTC
NA	TRBV5-1	TRBJ2-1	NA	CASSADWEQFF	TGCGCCAGCAGCGCCGACTGGGAGCAGTTCTTC
NA	TRBV3-1/TRBV3-2	TRBJ2-7	TRBD1	CASSQDLAGGREQYF	TGTGCCAGCAGCCAAGATTTGGCAGGGGGCCGCGAGCAGTACTTC
NA	TRBV4-2	TRBJ2-7	TRBD1	CASSQDPGQGSDEQYF	TGTGCCAGCAGCCAAGATCCGGGACAGGGGAGCGACGAGCAGTACTTC
NA	TRBV5-4	TRBJ1-6	NA	CASSLEQGQNSPLHF	TGTGCCAGCAGCTTGGAACAGGGTCAAAATTCACCCCTCCACTTT
NA	TRBV5-1	TRBJ2-3	NA	CASSLDPGTDTQYF	TGCGCCAGCAGCTTGGATCCAGGGACAGATACGCAGTATTTT
NA	TRBV14	TRBJ2-5	NA	CASSQLLGQQETQYF	TGTGCCAGCAGCCAACTCCTCGGACAGCAAGAGACCCAGTACTTC
few	TRBV18	TRBJ2-2	NA	CASSPRTLTGELFF	TGTGCCAGCTCACCAAGGACACTCACCGGGGAGCTGTTTTTT
NA	TRBV25-1	TRBJ2-1	TRBD2	CASSMSGLARDEQFF	TGTGCCAGCAGTATGTCGGGACTAGCCCGCGATGAGCAGTTCTTC
few	TRBV28	TRBJ1-3	NA	CASSLVVSSGNTIYF	TGTGCCAGCAGTTTAGTCGTGAGCTCTGGAAACACCATATATTTT
NA	TRBV6-6	TRBJ1-2	NA	CASSLKSGEQGYGYTF	TGTGCCAGCAGTCTGAAGAGCGGGGAACAGGGCTATGGCTACACCTTC
NA	TRBV7-2	TRBJ2-5	TRBD2	CASSWYGTSGGETQYF	TGTGCCAGCAGCTGGTACGGGACTAGCGGGGGTGAGACCCAGTACTTC
NA	TRBV14	TRBJ2-5	NA	CASSHQRETQYF	TGTGCCAGCAGCCATCAGCGGGAGACCCAGTACTTC
NA	TRBV11-3	TRBJ2-5	TRBD1	CASSTGQGAKTQYF	TGTGCCAGCAGCACGGGACAGGGGGCGAAGACCCAGTACTTC
NA	TRBV5-1	TRBJ1-1	NA	CASSLGGLEAFF	TGCGCCAGCAGCTTGGGTGGGCTTGAAGCTTTCTTT
NA	TRBV7-3	TRBJ2-2	TRBD2	CASSPSASGADGELFF	TGTGCCAGCAGCCCATCTGCCAGCGGGGCGGACGGGGAGCTGTTTTTT
NA	TRBV11-1	TRBJ2-5	TRBD1	CASSLDTGGGETQYF	TGTGCCAGCAGCTTAGACACAGGGGGCGGAGAGACCCAGTACTTC
NA	TRBV15	TRBJ2-3	NA	CATSRDRGRVDTQYF	TGTGCCACCAGCAGAGATAGGGGCAGGGTAGATACGCAGTATTTT
NA	TRBV6-5	TRBJ2-7	TRBD1	CASSFRDSSYEQYF	TGTGCCAGCAGTTTCCGGGACAGCTCCTACGAGCAGTACTTC
NA	TRBV9	TRBJ2-7	NA	CASSSWPPYEQYF	TGTGCCAGCAGCTCCTGGCCACCCTACGAGCAGTACTTC
NA	TRBV4-1	TRBJ2-7	NA	CASSTADTGPYEQYF	TGCGCCAGCAGCACGGCGGACACAGGGCCCTACGAGCAGTACTTC
once	TRBV3-1/TRBV3-2	TRBJ2-7	NA	CASSRTPSDEQYF	TGTGCCAGCAGCCGGACACCCTCGGACGAGCAGTACTTC
NA	TRBV5-6	TRBJ1-2	NA	CASSLRGSYGYTF	TGTGCCAGCAGCTTAAGGGGGTCCTATGGCTACACCTTC
NA	TRBV18	TRBJ2-1	TRBD2	CASSPFSGGYNEQFF	TGTGCCAGCTCACCTTTTAGCGGGGGGTACAATGAGCAGTTCTTC
NA	TRBV14	TRBJ2-7	NA	CASSLEVQGGEQYF	TGTGCCAGCAGCCTAGAGGTACAGGGCGGCGAGCAGTACTTC
NA	TRBV10-1	TRBJ1-1	TRBD1	CASSGIGTGEDAEAFF	TGCGCCAGCAGTGGGATCGGGACAGGGGAGGACGCTGAAGCTTTCTTT
NA	TRBV4-1	TRBJ1-5	TRBD1	CASSQYRGNQPQHF	TGCGCCAGCAGCCAATACAGGGGAAATCAGCCCCAGCATTTT
NA	TRBV3-1/TRBV3-2	TRBJ2-7	TRBD1	CASSPGQGIYEQYF	TGTGCCAGCAGCCCGGGACAGGGGATCTACGAGCAGTACTTC
NA	TRBV6-6	TRBJ1-5	NA	CASSPRGVGKYSNQPQHF	TGTGCCAGCAGTCCCCGGGGGGTTGGCAAATATAGCAATCAGCCCCAGCATTTT
NA	TRBV5-1	TRBJ2-3	NA	CASSSGHRSTDTQYF	TGCGCCAGCAGCTCCGGACACCGGAGCACAGATACGCAGTATTTT
NA	TRBV20-1	TRBJ2-1	TRBD2	CSASSGGLYNEQFF	TGCAGTGCTAGTAGCGGGGGGTTGTACAATGAGCAGTTCTTC
NA	TRBV24-1	TRBJ2-2	NA	CATSLGPAGELFF	TGTGCCACCTCCCTGGGGCCTGCCGGGGAGCTGTTTTTT
NA	TRBV2	TRBJ2-2	TRBD2	CASSESGGRTGELFF	TGTGCCAGCAGTGAATCGGGGGGGCGAACCGGGGAGCTGTTTTTT
NA	TRBV6-5	TRBJ2-5	TRBD2	CASTKDLAGGRTQYF	TGTGCCAGCACCAAAGACCTAGCGGGGGGACGGACCCAGTACTTC
NA	TRBV19	TRBJ1-5	NA	CASSIAPTGLNRMNQPQHF	TGTGCCAGTAGTATAGCCCCAACAGGGTTAAATAGAATGAATCAGCCCCAGCATTTT
NA	TRBV23-1	TRBJ1-2	NA	CASSQSEEGTF	TGCGCCAGCAGTCAATCGGAGGAGGGGACCTTC
NA	TRBV3-1/TRBV3-2	TRBJ2-5	TRBD2	CASSQDYVSVSGGEETQYF	TGTGCCAGCAGCCAAGATTACGTTTCGGTTAGCGGGGGGGAAGAGACCCAGTACTTC
NA	TRBV5-4	TRBJ2-7	TRBD1	CASSTGGQASYEQYF	TGTGCCAGCAGCACTGGAGGACAGGCCTCCTACGAGCAGTACTTC